The next 9 T cell receptor beta chains were all read from a single sample in a study of shared clonotypes between healthy human individuals. CD45RO negativity and positive selection for CCR7 defined naive CD8 cells, a population that excluded terminally differentiated effector memory CD45RA+ cells. TCRdb's table, derived via immunoSEQ multiplex PCR, lists solely in-frame clones and lacks some. The table has hundreds of thousands of clones, 90% to 95% seen once; the top ten hold approximately 25%. Sequencing was performed on naive CD8+ T cells sorted from blood. These receptors were obtained from a man aged 30 to 39 in good health.

This clone was found once. The genes are TRBV29-1 and TRBJ1-2; D is unclear. The CDR3 sequence is 11 residues long. The germline gives CDR1 SQVTM, CDR2 ANQGSEA. V was clipped by 6 bases and J by 8 bases, with 13 bases between them. CDR3 region: CSVNLVGGYTF. The CDR3 DNA sequence: TGCAGCGTGAACCTAGTCGGCGGCTACACCTTC.

The V call is TRBV11-2, the J call TRBJ1-1; 7 bases are shared with TRBD1. The junction had 8 bases not matched to a gene; V was cut back by 6 bases and J by 7 bases. The CDR3 loop spans 13 amino acids. Germline-derived CDR1 and CDR2 are SGHAT and FQNNGV. The CDR3 loop reads CASREGQDVEAFF. The CDR3 DNA sequence: TGTGCCAGCAGGGAAGGACAGGACGTTGAAGCTTTCTTT.

The rearrangement joins TRBV10-2 to TRBJ2-7; D gene ambiguous. CDR3 length equals 14 residues. Germline V gives CDR1 WSHSY, CDR2 SAAADI. V was shortened by 2 bases and J by 2 bases, with 10 bases between the two germline ends. The CDR3 nucleotides are TGCGCCAGCAGTGAGGTTCAGGTAGCCTACGAGCAGTACTTC. Residues: CASSEVQVAYEQYF.

The chain combines TRBV19 with TRBJ2-2; the match to TRBD2 covers 13 bases. In germline, CDR1 is LNHDA, CDR2 SQIVND (reference sequence). After removal of 3 bases from V and 8 bases from J, the junction contained 12 bases not matched to a gene. The CDR3 length is 18 residues. CDR3 nucleotide sequence: TGTGCCAGTAGTATCCTATCGGGACTAGCGGGAAAGGGTGGGGAGCTGTTTTTT. Translating it yields CASSILSGLAGKGGELFF.

V usage is TRBV9 and J usage is TRBJ2-3; 9 nucleotides align to TRBD1. Germline V gene sequence: CDR1 SGDLS, CDR2 YYNGEE. The V gene end was trimmed by 0 bases and the J gene end by 4 bases; junction bases not matched to a gene: 3. The CDR3 is 15 residues long. The CDR3 coding sequence is TGTGCCAGCAGCGTAGGACAGGGGGGTTCAGATACGCAGTATTTT. This gives the protein CASSVGQGGSDTQYF.

The rearrangement uses TRBV23-1 and TRBJ1-1; D is uncertain. TRBV23-1 is an ORF, with its function uncertain. V gave up 3 bases and J gave up 4 bases, with 18 bases separating them. The CDR3 runs 16 residues. CDR3 sequence: CASSHFPGRPGTEAFF. The CDR3 coding sequence is TGCGCCAGCAGTCACTTCCCTGGACGGCCTGGCACTGAAGCTTTCTTT.

The rearrangement uses TRBV7-2 and TRBJ2-1; a weak D match, TRBD2 (5 bases). CDR3 length: 13 residues. V was cut by 3 bases and J by 6 bases, with 9 bases left in between. Germline values: CDR1 SGHTA, CDR2 FQGNSA. CDR3 DNA: TGTGCCAGCAGCTTGTCCGAGGGCAATGAGCAGTTCTTC. This codes for CASSLSEGNEQFF.

The chain links TRBV2 to TRBJ2-7; tentative D call: TRBD2 (6 bases). The germline CDR1 and CDR2 sequences are SNHLY and FYNNEI. There are 13 residues in the CDR3. V dropped 7 bases and J dropped 7 bases, with 17 bases sitting between them. CDR3 coding DNA: TGTGCCAGCATTAGCGGAATACGGTCTGAGCAGTACTTC. Its translation: CASISGIRSEQYF. Combining the CDR3 with reference TRBV2 and TRBJ2-7 gives the whole variable domain EPEVTQTPSHQVTQMGQEVILRCVPISNHLYFYWYRQILGQKVEFLVSFYNNEISEKSEIFDDQFSVERPDGSNFTLKIRSTKLEDSAMYFCASISGIRSEQYFGPGTRLTVT.

V is TRBV5-4 and J is TRBJ2-1; 7 bases agree with TRBD2. Germline V gene data show CDR1 as SGHNT and CDR2 as YYREEE (reference sequence). With V trimmed by 0 bases and J by 7 bases, 7 bases remained unmatched. This CDR3 has 15 residues. In nucleotides, the CDR3 is TGTGCCAGCAGCTTGGATCCTAGCGGTAGGAATGAGCAGTTCTTC. Protein sequence: CASSLDPSGRNEQFF.